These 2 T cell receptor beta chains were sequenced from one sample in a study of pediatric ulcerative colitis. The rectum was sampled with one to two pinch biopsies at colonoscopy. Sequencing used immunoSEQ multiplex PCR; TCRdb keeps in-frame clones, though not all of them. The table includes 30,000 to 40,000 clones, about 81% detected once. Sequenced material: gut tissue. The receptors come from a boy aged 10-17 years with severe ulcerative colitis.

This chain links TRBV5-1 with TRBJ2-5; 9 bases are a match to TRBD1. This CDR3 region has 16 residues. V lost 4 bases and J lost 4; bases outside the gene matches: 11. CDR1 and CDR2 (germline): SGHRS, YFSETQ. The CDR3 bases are TGCGCCAGCAGCCCAAGAACAGGGGGCGGGGGAGAGACCCAGTACTTC. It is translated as CASSPRTGGGGETQYF.

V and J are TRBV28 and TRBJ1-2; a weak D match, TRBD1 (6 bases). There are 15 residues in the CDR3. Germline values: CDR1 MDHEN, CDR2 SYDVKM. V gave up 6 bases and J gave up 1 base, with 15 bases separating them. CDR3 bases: TGTGCCAGCAGCTCCGGACAGACAAGTAACTATGGCTACACCTTC. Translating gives CASSSGQTSNYGYTF.